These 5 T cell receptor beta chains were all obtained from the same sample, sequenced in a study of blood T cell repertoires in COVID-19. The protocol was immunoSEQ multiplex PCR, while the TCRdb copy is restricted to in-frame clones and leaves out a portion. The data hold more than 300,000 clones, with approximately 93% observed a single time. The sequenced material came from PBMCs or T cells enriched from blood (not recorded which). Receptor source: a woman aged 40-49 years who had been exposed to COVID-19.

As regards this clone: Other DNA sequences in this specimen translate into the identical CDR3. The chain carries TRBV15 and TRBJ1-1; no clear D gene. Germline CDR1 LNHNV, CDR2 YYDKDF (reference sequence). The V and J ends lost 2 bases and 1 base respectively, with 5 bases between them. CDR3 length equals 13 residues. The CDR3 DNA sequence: TGTGCCACCAGCAGAAGAGGGAACACTGAAGCTTTCTTT. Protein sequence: CATSRRGNTEAFF.

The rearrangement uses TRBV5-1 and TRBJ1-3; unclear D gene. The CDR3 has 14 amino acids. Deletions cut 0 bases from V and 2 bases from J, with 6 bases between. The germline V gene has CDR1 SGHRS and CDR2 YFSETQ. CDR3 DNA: TGCGCCAGCAGCTTGGGGGAGCCTGGAAACACCATATATTTT. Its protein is CASSLGEPGNTIYF.

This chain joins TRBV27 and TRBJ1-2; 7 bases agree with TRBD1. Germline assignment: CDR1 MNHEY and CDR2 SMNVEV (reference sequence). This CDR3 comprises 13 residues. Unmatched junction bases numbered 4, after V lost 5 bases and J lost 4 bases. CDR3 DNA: TGTGCCAGCAGTCAACCAGGGGGCTATGGCTACACCTTC. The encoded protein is CASSQPGGYGYTF.

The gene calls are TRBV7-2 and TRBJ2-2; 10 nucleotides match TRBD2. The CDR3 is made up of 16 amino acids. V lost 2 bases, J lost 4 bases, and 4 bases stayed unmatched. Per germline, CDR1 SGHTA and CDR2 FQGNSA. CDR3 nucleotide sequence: TGTGCCAGCAGCTTACCTAGCGGGAGATTCACCGGGGAGCTGTTTTTT. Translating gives CASSLPSGRFTGELFF.

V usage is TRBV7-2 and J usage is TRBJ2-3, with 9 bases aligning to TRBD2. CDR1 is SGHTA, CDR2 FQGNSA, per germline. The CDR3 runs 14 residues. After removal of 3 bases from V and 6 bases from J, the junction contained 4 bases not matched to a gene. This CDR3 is CASSLTRGGDTQYF. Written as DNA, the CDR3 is TGTGCCAGCAGCTTGACGCGGGGGGGGGATACGCAGTATTTT.